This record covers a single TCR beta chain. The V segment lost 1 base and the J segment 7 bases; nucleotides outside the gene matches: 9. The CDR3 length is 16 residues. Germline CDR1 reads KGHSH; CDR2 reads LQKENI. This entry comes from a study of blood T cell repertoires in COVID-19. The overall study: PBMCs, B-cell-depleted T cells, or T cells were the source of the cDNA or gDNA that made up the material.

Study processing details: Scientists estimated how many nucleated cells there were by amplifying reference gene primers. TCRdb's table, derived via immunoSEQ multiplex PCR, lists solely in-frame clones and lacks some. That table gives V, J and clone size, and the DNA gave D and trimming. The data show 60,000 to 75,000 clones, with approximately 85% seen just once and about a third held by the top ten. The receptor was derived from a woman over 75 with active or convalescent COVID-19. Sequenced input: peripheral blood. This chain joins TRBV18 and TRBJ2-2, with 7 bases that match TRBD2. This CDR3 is CASSPLTGLSIGELFF. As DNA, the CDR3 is TGTGCCAGCTCACCACTCACGGGACTAAGCATCGGGGAGCTGTTTTTT.